The entry below gives a single T cell receptor beta chain sequence along with its context. The antigen this receptor binds is unknown. Per-base qualities were not stored, and no clone one base away is much larger. In the prospective study, participants were roughly 18 to 100 years old, resided in around 25 geographic areas of the United States, and were enrolled through a virtual design. Cohort assignment in the prospective study relied on participant-reported clinical history from a screening survey and a study questionnaire. Each participant in the prospective study had whole blood, serum and a nasopharyngeal or oropharyngeal swab collected by mobile phlebotomists. Over a roughly 2-month period, participants in the prospective study had the option of providing additional blood draws and questionnaires. Prospective study blood samples were shipped either frozen or at room temperature before DNA extraction.

Trimming accounts for 6 bases at V and 6 bases at J, while the number of junction bases matched to no gene is 9. CDR1 KGHSH and CDR2 LQKENI are derived from the germline V gene. Including the terminal cysteine and phenylalanine, the CDR3 comprises 14 residues. Left in the record is the CDR3 DNA by itself, 42 bases read in frame from the first base. These data are taken from a study of blood T cell repertoires in COVID-19 (dated by TCRdb to 2018 to 2020). Broadly, across the study: Collaborator samples came from the United States, Italy and Spain and covered acute and convalescent phases of COVID-19. The prospective study material was composed of cDNA or gDNA derived from T cells, B-cell-depleted T cells, or PBMCs. Subjects who had been exposed to COVID-19, were actively infected with it, or had recovered from it provided the deeply sampled blood TCRbeta repertoires that made up the dataset. The repertoires were made available in a free public database intended to serve as a resource for research on the immune response to SARS-CoV-2. The samples were drawn from the first 160 participants of the ongoing ImmuneRACE study and from 1,254 subjects provided by 6 global collaborators. Nearly every sample came with metadata listing a de-identified subject ID, COVID-19 status, age in years and sex. Where HLA class I and class II types were available, the types were taken from metadata supplied by the sample provider, not from assay-based typing. The research as a whole found: Clinical and demographic metadata were provided uncurated, with the amount varying by source and participant.

TCRbeta CDR3 regions were amplified from genomic DNA using the immunoSEQ Assay, a bias-controlled multiplex PCR. The authors' analysis ran thus. Nucleated cell counts per sample were estimated from amplification of reference gene primers within the assay. To quantify the absolute abundance of each unique TCRbeta CDR3 rearrangement, sequence reads were collapsed and filtered. For each sample, productive Simpson clonality was calculated as the square root of Simpson's diversity index across productive rearrangements. In TCRdb, the immuneACCESS table is reduced to in-frame sequences with V and J assigned. These tables do not hold every clone; where another copy was compared, an unresolved V gene accounts for under half, and the others remain unexplained. That table furnishes V, J and clone size, whereas the DNA furnished D and trimming. The sample table holds about 220,000 clones, of which approximately 86% were seen once. The ten largest clones add up to roughly 14% of the sample.

Sequenced input: PBMCs or T cells enriched from blood (not recorded which). This chain joins TRBV18 to TRBJ1-2, with 8 bases aligning to TRBD1. The clonotype originates from a woman aged 45-60 years with acute COVID-19. The DNA is TGTGCCAGCTCCGGGACAGGCGGGGATCATGGCTACACCTTC. This codes for CASSGTGGDHGYTF.